This note documents a single T cell receptor beta chain sequence. The antigen remains undetermined. The data were obtained in a study of beta chain features in type 1 diabetes. Findings and caveats of the study: Cells carrying high TCR expression could end up over-represented when cDNA is sequenced. More deletions and fewer insertions at VDJ junctions were seen in type 1 diabetes patients.

The CDR3 is made up of 14 amino acids. Germline CDR1 and CDR2: SQVTM and ANQGSEA. Trimming removed 6 bases from V and 5 bases from J, with 17 bases in between. Expressed TCRB transcripts were sequenced because the entire RNA isolate underwent reverse transcription. Profiled with immunoSEQ multiplex PCR; TCRdb holds only in-frame clones, not every one. The data hold about 260,000 clones, with 55% to 70% observed a single time. Sample: naive CD4+ T cells from blood. The sequence was obtained from a man aged 25-45 years in good health. The chain employs TRBV29-1 and TRBJ2-1, with D unclear. The CDR3 region is CSVAARLYNNEQFF. The CDR3 nucleotides are TGCAGCGTCGCAGCTCGGTTATACAACAATGAGCAGTTCTTC.